This T cell receptor (beta chain) was retrieved from a study of blood T cell repertoires in COVID-19. Whole-study context: There were acute and convalescent COVID-19 samples, and they came from the United States, Italy and Spain. PBMCs, B-cell-depleted T cells, or T cells were the source of the cDNA or gDNA that made up the material.

Per the authors' pipeline: Counts of nucleated cells, estimated from reference gene primer amplification, were obtained. Some clones are missing from TCRdb's copy, which holds only in-frame ones; the method was immunoSEQ multiplex PCR. The V and J calls and clone size were taken over from that table, and D and trimming were inferred from the DNA. This table has 200,000 to 250,000 clones, approximately 80% appearing once. Sequencing used peripheral blood. This receptor was identified in a woman in her late teens or twenties with acute or convalescent COVID-19.

The CDR3 DNA follows: TGTGCCAGCAGTGTTAGCGGGAGGGCCAGGGGACAGGAGACCCAGTACTTC. Residues: CASSVSGRARGQETQYF. This chain uses TRBV2 with TRBJ2-5, with TRBD2 matching over 11 bases. The CDR3 covers 17 residues. CDR1 is SNHLY, CDR2 FYNNEI, per germline. With V trimmed by 4 bases and J by 5 bases, 12 bases remained unmatched.